This T cell receptor beta chain was captured by sequencing in a study of control samples from healthy donors and cancer patients. Germline-derived CDR1 and CDR2 are SGDLS and YYNGEE. The V segment lost 3 bases and the J segment 2 bases; nucleotides outside the gene matches: 3. The CDR3 runs 15 residues. Sequenced by immunoSEQ multiplex PCR; TCRdb stores in-frame clones only, minus some. The sample consists of approximately 150,000 clones, about 90% of them appearing once. This sequence was found in a woman aged 40 to 49 in good health. Specimen: blood. The rearrangement joins TRBV9 to TRBJ2-1, with 9 bases lining up with TRBD1. The CDR3 region is CASSDGQGTYNEQFF. The CDR3 DNA is TGTGCCAGCAGCGACGGACAGGGGACCTACAATGAGCAGTTCTTC. Drawing the rest from reference TRBV9 and TRBJ2-1, the complete variable domain is DSGVTQTPKHLITATGQRVTLRCSPRSGDLSVYWYQQSLDQGLQFLIQYYNGEERAKGNILERFSAQQFPDLHSELNLSSLELGDSALYFCASSDGQGTYNEQFFGPGTRLTVL.